This record looks at one T cell receptor (beta chain) sequence and its context. Some clones are missing from TCRdb's copy, which holds only in-frame ones; the method was immunoSEQ multiplex PCR. The data contain about 190,000 clones, 79% of them singletons. The data belong to a study of blood T cell repertoires in COVID-19. Turning to the study itself: Acute and convalescent COVID-19 specimens originated in the United States, Italy and Spain. Sources were T cells, B-cell-depleted T cells, or PBMCs; the material itself was cDNA or gDNA.

Sequencing was done on a sample of peripheral blood. This TCR was sampled from a man aged 60 to 75 with active or convalescent COVID-19.

Here the CDR3 DNA reads TGTGCCATCAGTGAGCGGGACAGGAATGAGCAGTTCTTC. Its translation is CAISERDRNEQFF. The chain joins TRBV10-3 to TRBJ2-1; 8 positions agree with TRBD1. This CDR3 comprises 13 residues. Germline V gene data show CDR1 as ENHRY and CDR2 as SYGVKD. With V trimmed by 2 bases and J by 7 bases, 1 base remained unmatched.